These 19 T cell receptor beta chains were all obtained from the same sample, sequenced in a study of cytomegalovirus exposure and HLA in healthy donors. This PCR relied on a set of 60 Vbeta primers and 13 Jbeta primers. The data were produced by immunoSEQ multiplex PCR, yet TCRdb's version contains in-frame clones alone and is incomplete. The profile shows roughly 200,000 clones, roughly four fifths of them singletons. Source material: PBMCs. These receptor sequences come from a man aged 45-60 years in good health and CMV-seronegative.

This chain connects TRBV6-4 to TRBJ2-3; 8 nucleotides agree with TRBD2. The CDR3 totals 16 residues. V lost 10 bases and J lost 0; bases outside the gene matches: 12. The germline V gene has CDR1 MRHNA and CDR2 SNTAGT. CDR3 loop: CAIGRGGGPSTDTQYF. In nucleotides, the CDR3 is TGTGCCATCGGACGGGGCGGGGGGCCGAGCACAGATACGCAGTATTTT.

J is TRBJ2-3 and V is TRBV7-2, with TRBD2 matching over 8 bases. The CDR3 sequence is 15 residues long. V trimming: 3 bases; J trimming: 6 bases; junction bases outside the gene matches: 8. Germline CDR1 SGHTA, CDR2 FQGNSA. In nucleotides, the CDR3 is TGTGCCAGCAGCTTGATCATCGGGGGGGGCGATACGCAGTATTTT. Its translation: CASSLIIGGGDTQYF.

The V call is TRBV25-1, the J call TRBJ1-2; no reliable D call. The CDR3 has 12 residues. CDR1 and CDR2 from the germline V gene are MGHDK and SYGVNS. Trimming took 6 bases from V and 3 from J, leaving 8 bases between them. This CDR3 reads CASSEGDYGYTF. The CDR3 DNA sequence: TGTGCCAGCAGCGAGGGAGACTATGGCTACACCTTC.

The rearrangement uses TRBV29-1 and TRBJ2-5, with D unclear. Near its end, the DNA agrees better with TRBJ2-7, so the J call may be wrong. The CDR3 totals 13 residues. Germline CDR1 is SQVTM and CDR2 is ANQGSEA. This CDR3 is CSVETRNSYEQYF. Here the CDR3 DNA reads TGCAGCGTTGAAACCAGGAATTCCTACGAGCAGTACTTC.

This clone was observed a single time. V gene TRBV7-6 combines with J gene TRBJ2-7, with D maybe TRBD1 (6 bases). Between the trimmed V and J ends, which lost 1 base and 5 bases, there was a span of 15 bases. Per the germline V gene, CDR1 is SGHVS and CDR2 is FNYEAQ. The CDR3 length is 15 residues. CDR3: CASSLGGGGWDEQYF. CDR3 bases: TGTGCCAGCAGCTTAGGGGGTGGGGGCTGGGACGAGCAGTACTTC.

The rearrangement uses TRBV4-3 and TRBJ1-1; D gene uncertain. The V end was cut by 2 bases, the J end by 12 bases, with 16 bases between. The CDR3 loop spans 13 amino acids. Germline CDR1 reads LGHNA; CDR2 reads YSLEER. CDR3 region: CASSQQREGASFF. DNA for the CDR3: TGCGCCAGCAGCCAACAGAGGGAAGGTGCGTCTTTCTTT.

V is TRBV28 and J is TRBJ2-7, with D possibly being TRBD2 (7 bases). CDR1 MDHEN and CDR2 SYDVKM come from the germline V gene. The germline V and J ends were trimmed by 2 bases and 3 bases, with 11 bases remaining between them. The length of the CDR3 is 14 residues. CDR3 residues: CASSLGGAGYEQYF. CDR3 sequence (DNA): TGTGCCAGCAGTTTAGGGGGGGCCGGCTACGAGCAGTACTTC.

This clone appeared a few times. The rearrangement links TRBV28 to TRBJ1-5; D is ambiguous. The V gene lost 2 bases and the J gene lost 6 bases, with 14 bases spanning the gap. CDR3 size: 15 residues. The germline CDR1 and CDR2 sequences are MDHEN and SYDVKM. CDR3 DNA sequence: TGTGCCAGCAGTTTAGCTGCAGGTTCCACTCAGCCCCAGCATTTT. Its translation: CASSLAAGSTQPQHF.

The chain recombines TRBV7-9 with TRBJ2-7; 9 nucleotides match TRBD1. The CDR3 length is 15 residues. The germline V gene encodes CDR1 SEHNR and CDR2 FQNEAQ (reference sequence). Losses at the gene ends were 7 bases for V and 4 bases for J; bases not matched to a gene: 11. CDR3 coding DNA: TGTGCCAGCATCGGATTCGGGACAGGGCTATACGAGCAGTACTTC. The encoded protein is CASIGFGTGLYEQYF.

This clone was counted between two and nine times. CDR3 DNA sequence: TGTGCCACCAGCGAGACTAGTGGAAACACCATATATTTT. It yields the protein CATSETSGNTIYF. The genes are TRBV10-3 and TRBJ1-3; D remains ambiguous. The V end lost 10 bases, the J end lost 3 bases, and 13 bases lay between the germline ends. The CDR3 is 13 amino acids. The V gene's germline CDR1 is ENHRY and CDR2 SYGVKD.

The V call is TRBV5-4, the J call TRBJ1-2; 7 bases align to TRBD1. V shed 2 bases, J shed 4 bases, and the junction held 2 bases outside the gene matches. The germline gives CDR1 SGHNT, CDR2 YYREEE (reference sequence). The CDR3 length is 13 residues. The CDR3 protein is CASSLQGIYGYTF. The CDR3 DNA sequence: TGTGCCAGCAGCTTACAGGGGATCTATGGCTACACCTTC.

This clone was seen more than once but under ten times. This chain joins TRBV23-1 and TRBJ1-4, with D unresolved. TRBV23-1 is filed as an ORF, its function uncertain. The V end was cut by 3 bases, the J end by 5 bases, with 10 bases between. This CDR3 contains 14 residues. Written as DNA, the CDR3 is TGCGCCAGCAGTCAGAGGCAGAGAAATGAAAAACTGTTTTTT. Translation: CASSQRQRNEKLFF.

The chain carries TRBV30 and TRBJ1-5; D unresolved. This CDR3 comprises 14 residues. CDR1 and CDR2 (germline): GTSNPN, SVGIG (reference sequence). V gave up 2 bases and J gave up 3 bases, with 11 bases separating them. The DNA for the CDR3 is TGTGCCTGGAGTCCTCCGGTATACAATCAGCCCCAGCATTTT. As protein: CAWSPPVYNQPQHF.

The chain is built from TRBV7-2 and TRBJ2-3; D not resolved. Germline CDR1 is SGHTA and CDR2 is FQGNSA. V was trimmed by 5 bases and J by 2 bases, leaving 5 bases between them. The CDR3 consists of 12 residues. CDR3 DNA: TGTGCCAGCAGCCGCGACACAGATACGCAGTATTTT. Protein sequence: CASSRDTDTQYF. The full variable domain, its missing parts supplied by reference TRBV7-2 and TRBJ2-3, is GAGVSQSPSNKVTEKGKDVELRCDPISGHTALYWYRQSLGQGLEFLIYFQGNSAPDKSGLPSDRFSAERTGGSVSTLTIQRTQQEDSAVYLCASSRDTDTQYFGPGTRLTVL.

In its sample, this clone was seen a few times. The chain couples TRBV5-6 to TRBJ1-1; possible D gene TRBD1, 5 bases. The CDR3 covers 15 residues. CDR1 is SGHDT, CDR2 YYEEEE, per germline. Trimming pared 2 bases from V and 7 bases from J, leaving 18 bases between. CDR3 nucleotide sequence: TGTGCCAGCAGCTTCGTGGGAGGGGTACCGTTTGAAGCTTTCTTT. It specifies CASSFVGGVPFEAFF.

The chain carries TRBV5-1 and TRBJ1-2; 7 bases are a match to TRBD1. The junction had 21 bases not matched to a gene; V was cut back by 3 bases and J by 4 bases. CDR1 SGHRS and CDR2 YFSETQ come from the germline V gene. The CDR3 has 19 amino acids. The CDR3 region has the DNA TGCGCCAGCAGCTCCGGCCCAGGGGGTAAGACTTTCAGGGTCTATGGCTACACCTTC. It encodes CASSSGPGGKTFRVYGYTF. The full variable domain, its missing parts supplied by reference TRBV5-1 and TRBJ1-2, is KAGVTQTPRYLIKTRGQQVTLSCSPISGHRSVSWYQQTPGQGLQFLFEYFSETQRNKGNFPGRFSGRQFSNSRSEMNVSTLELGDSALYLCASSSGPGGKTFRVYGYTFGSGTRLTVV.

The J gene is TRBJ2-7, the V gene TRBV7-9; 7 bases are shared with TRBD1. The CDR3 loop spans 16 amino acids. V trimming: 4 bases; J trimming: 0 bases; junction bases outside the gene matches: 9. Germline-derived CDR1 and CDR2 are SEHNR and FQNEAQ (reference sequence). The CDR3 loop reads CASSSEGQAYSYEQYF. CDR3 DNA sequence: TGTGCCAGCAGCTCCGAAGGACAGGCGTACTCCTACGAGCAGTACTTC.

The chain joins TRBV5-1 to TRBJ2-3; the D gene is possibly TRBD2 (6 bases). Germline CDR1 SGHRS, CDR2 YFSETQ. This CDR3 spans 16 amino acids. The V end lost 4 bases, the J end lost 2 bases, and 17 bases lay between the germline ends. The CDR3 region is CASSKGLAIITDTQYF. CDR3 nucleotides: TGCGCCAGCAGCAAAGGCCTAGCGATCATCACAGATACGCAGTATTTT. Variable domain in full (rest from reference TRBV5-1 and TRBJ2-3): KAGVTQTPRYLIKTRGQQVTLSCSPISGHRSVSWYQQTPGQGLQFLFEYFSETQRNKGNFPGRFSGRQFSNSRSEMNVSTLELGDSALYLCASSKGLAIITDTQYFGPGTRLTVL.

In its sample, this clone was seen once. The genes are TRBV7-8 and TRBJ2-1, with 13 bases lining up with TRBD2. V shed 6 bases and J 3 bases; nucleotides not matched to a gene: 8. CDR1 and CDR2 from the germline V gene are SGHVS and FQNEAQ. This CDR3 comprises 17 residues. CDR3 amino acids: CASRGVGLAGLYNEQFF. For the CDR3, the DNA is TGTGCCAGCAGGGGGGTGGGACTAGCGGGACTCTACAATGAGCAGTTCTTC.